The present entry profiles one T cell receptor (beta chain) with its context. This specimen belongs to a study of OX40 agonist ivuxolimab in advanced cancers. Only in-frame clones appear in the TCRdb table, and some are missing; sequencing was by immunoSEQ multiplex PCR. The sample lists fewer than 85,000 clones, around 87% seen once, with just under 1% in the top ten. Germline V gene data show CDR1 as SGHDN and CDR2 as FVKESK. The length of the CDR3 is 14 residues. V lost 4 bases, J lost 5 bases, and 14 bases lay in between. The V and J genes are TRBV14 and TRBJ2-5; D gene ambiguous. This receptor was obtained from an adult with an advanced solid tumor such as melanoma, head and neck, liver or kidney cancer. The specimen comprised CD4+ or CD8+ T cells sorted from blood, sampled in a trial of the OX40 agonist ivuxolimab. The CDR3 loop is CASSPQLVQETQYF. In nucleotides, the CDR3 is TGTGCCAGCAGCCCGCAGTTGGTTCAGGAGACCCAGTACTTC.